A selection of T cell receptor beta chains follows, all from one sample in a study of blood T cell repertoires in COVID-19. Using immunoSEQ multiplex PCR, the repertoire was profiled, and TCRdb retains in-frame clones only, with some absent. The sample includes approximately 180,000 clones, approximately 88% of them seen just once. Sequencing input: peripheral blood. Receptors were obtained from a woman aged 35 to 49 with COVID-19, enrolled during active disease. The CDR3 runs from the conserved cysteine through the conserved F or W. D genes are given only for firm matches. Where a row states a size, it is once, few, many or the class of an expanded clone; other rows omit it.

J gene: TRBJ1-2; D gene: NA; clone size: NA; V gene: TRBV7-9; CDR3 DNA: TGTGCCAGCAGCTTATCAGGGACTGCTTATGGCTACACCTTC; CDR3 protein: CASSLSGTAYGYTF
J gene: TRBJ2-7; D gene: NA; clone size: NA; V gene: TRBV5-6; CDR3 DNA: TGTGCCAGCAGCGGGTCTGTAAGCGCCTACGAGCAGTACTTC; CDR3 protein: CASSGSVSAYEQYF
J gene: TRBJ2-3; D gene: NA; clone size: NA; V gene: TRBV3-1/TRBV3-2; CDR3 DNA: TGTGCCAGCAGCCAAGGGGTCTGGGCCACAGATACGCAGTATTTT; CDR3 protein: CASSQGVWATDTQYF
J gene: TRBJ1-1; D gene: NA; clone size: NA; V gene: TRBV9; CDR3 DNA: TGTGCCAGCAGCCCCCGGACTGGTCTCGAAGCTTTCTTT; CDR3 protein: CASSPRTGLEAFF
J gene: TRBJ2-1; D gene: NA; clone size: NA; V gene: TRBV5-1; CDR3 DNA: TGCGCCAGCAGCTTGGGGGCCACCTACAATGAGCAGTTCTTC; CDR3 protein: CASSLGATYNEQFF
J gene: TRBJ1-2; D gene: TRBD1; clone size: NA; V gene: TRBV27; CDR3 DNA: TGTGCCAGCAGTCTAAAAGGGACAGGTAGCTATGGCTACACCTTC; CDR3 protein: CASSLKGTGSYGYTF
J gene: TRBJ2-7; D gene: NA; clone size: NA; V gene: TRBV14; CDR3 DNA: TGTGCCAGCAGCCAAGTTAACTACGAGCAGTACTTC; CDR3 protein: CASSQVNYEQYF
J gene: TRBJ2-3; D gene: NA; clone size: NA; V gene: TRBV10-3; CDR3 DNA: TGTGCCATCGGGCTAGCTACGCAGTATTTT; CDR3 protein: CAIGLATQYF
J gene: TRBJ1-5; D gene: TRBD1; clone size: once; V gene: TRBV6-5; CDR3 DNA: TGTGCCAGCAGCATCGACAGGGTCGGCCAGCCCCAGCATTTT; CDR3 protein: CASSIDRVGQPQHF
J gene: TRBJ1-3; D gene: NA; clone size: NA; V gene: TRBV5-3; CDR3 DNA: TGTGCCAGAAGCTTTCGGGATCCTGGAAACACCATATATTTT; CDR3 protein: CARSFRDPGNTIYF
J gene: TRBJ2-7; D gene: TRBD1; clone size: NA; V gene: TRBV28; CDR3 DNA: TGTGCCAGCAGTCTAATGACCGGGACAGGCCCCTACGAGCAGTACTTC; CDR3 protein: CASSLMTGTGPYEQYF
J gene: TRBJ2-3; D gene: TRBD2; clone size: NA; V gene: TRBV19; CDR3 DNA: TGTGCCAGTAGTATTCACACTAGCGGGAGTTCAGATACGCAGTATTTT; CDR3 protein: CASSIHTSGSSDTQYF
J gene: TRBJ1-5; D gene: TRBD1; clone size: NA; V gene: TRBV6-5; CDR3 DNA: TGTGCCAGCTGGGGATCAGGGGGAGTAGGGCAGCCCCAGCATTTT; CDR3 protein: CASWGSGGVGQPQHF
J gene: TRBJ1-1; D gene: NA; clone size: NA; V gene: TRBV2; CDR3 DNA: TGTGCCAGCAGTGAATTGACCGGGGAGATCACTGAAGCTTTCTTT; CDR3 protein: CASSELTGEITEAFF
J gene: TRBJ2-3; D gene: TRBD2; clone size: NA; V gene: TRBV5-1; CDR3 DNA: TGCGCCAGCAGCGGCGGACTAGCGGGAGGGCGCACAGATACGCAGTATTTT; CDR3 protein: CASSGGLAGGRTDTQYF
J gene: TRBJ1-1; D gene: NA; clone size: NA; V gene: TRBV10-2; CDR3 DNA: TGCGCCAGCAGTGAGATAATCGTGGGAGGGGGAGAAGCTTTCTTT; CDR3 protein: CASSEIIVGGGEAFF
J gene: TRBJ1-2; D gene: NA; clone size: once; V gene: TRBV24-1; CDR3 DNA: TGTGCCACCAGTGATTCGGTATATGGCTACACCTTC; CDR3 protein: CATSDSVYGYTF
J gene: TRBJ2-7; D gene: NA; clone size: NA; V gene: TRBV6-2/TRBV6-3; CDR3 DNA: TGTGCCAGCAGTTACTCAGGCGGGGTTAACTACGAGCAGTACTTC; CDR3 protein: CASSYSGGVNYEQYF
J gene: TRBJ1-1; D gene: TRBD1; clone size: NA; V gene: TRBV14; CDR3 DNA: TGTGCCAGCAGCCGATCCGGGACAGGGGGGGTAGCTTTCTTT; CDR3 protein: CASSRSGTGGVAFF
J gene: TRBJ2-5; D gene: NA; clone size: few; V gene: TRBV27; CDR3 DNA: TGTGCCAGCAGTCCGCTGGAGTCCGGGACCCAGTACTTC; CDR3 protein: CASSPLESGTQYF
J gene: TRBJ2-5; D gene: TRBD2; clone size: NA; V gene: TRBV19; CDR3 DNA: TGTGCCAGTAGTATAGTAGCGGGAGGAGAGACCCAGTACTTC; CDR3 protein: CASSIVAGGETQYF
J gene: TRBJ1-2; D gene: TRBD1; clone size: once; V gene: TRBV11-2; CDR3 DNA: TGTGCCAGCAGATCTGTCCGGGACAGGCCCTATGGCTACACCTTC; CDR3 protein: CASRSVRDRPYGYTF
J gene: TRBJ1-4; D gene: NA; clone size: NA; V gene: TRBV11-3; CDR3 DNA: TGTGCCAGCAGCAGGAACAAGGGGGAAAAACTGTTTTTT; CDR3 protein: CASSRNKGEKLFF
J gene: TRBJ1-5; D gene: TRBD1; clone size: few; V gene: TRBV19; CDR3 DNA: TGTGCCAGTATAAAGGGGGCAAATCAGCCCCAGCATTTT; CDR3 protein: CASIKGANQPQHF
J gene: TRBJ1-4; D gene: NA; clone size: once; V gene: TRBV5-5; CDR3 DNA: TGTGCCAGCAGCACAGACAGGCGTTTAAATGAAAAACTGTTTTTT; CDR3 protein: CASSTDRRLNEKLFF
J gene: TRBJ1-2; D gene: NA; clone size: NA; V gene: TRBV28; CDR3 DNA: TGTGCCAGCAGTCCAACACATACGGGTTGGACCTTC; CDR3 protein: CASSPTHTGWTF
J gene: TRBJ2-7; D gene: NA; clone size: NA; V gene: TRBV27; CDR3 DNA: TGTGCCAGCAGTTTAGGCCAGGGTGCCTACGAGCAGTACTTC; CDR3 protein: CASSLGQGAYEQYF
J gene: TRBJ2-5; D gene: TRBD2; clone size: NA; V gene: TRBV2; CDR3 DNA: TGTGCCCGGGAGAGACTAGCATCTCAAGAGACCCAGTACTTC; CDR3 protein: CARERLASQETQYF
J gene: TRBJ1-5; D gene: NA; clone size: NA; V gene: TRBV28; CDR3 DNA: TGTGCCAGCAGTCTCCCCAATCAGCCCCAGCATTTT; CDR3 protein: CASSLPNQPQHF
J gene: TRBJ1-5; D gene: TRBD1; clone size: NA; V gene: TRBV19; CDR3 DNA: TGTGCCGTCAACAGGGGGCGAGACAATCAGCCCCAGCATTTT; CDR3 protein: CAVNRGRDNQPQHF
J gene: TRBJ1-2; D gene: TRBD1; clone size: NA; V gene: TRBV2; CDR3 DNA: TGTGCCAGCAGTCCCGGACAGGCATTCGGCGGCTACACCTTC; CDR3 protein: CASSPGQAFGGYTF
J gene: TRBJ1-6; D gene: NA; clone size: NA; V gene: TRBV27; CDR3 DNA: TGTGCCAGCAGTTTTCGGCCGGGACATACCATGAGCTCCTATAATTCACCCCTCCACTTT; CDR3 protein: CASSFRPGHTMSSYNSPLHF
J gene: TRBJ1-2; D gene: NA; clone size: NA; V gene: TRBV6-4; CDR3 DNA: TGTGCCAGCTGGGGGGGCTATGGCTACACCTTC; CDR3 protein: CASWGGYGYTF